Below, 25 T cell receptor beta chains from the same sample are listed, as sequenced in a study of OX40 agonist ivuxolimab in advanced cancers. Method: immunoSEQ multiplex PCR; TCRdb's copy keeps in-frame clones and lacks some. The sample lists about 11,000 clones, approximately 80% seen once, with approximately 15% in the top ten. The sample here was CD4+ or CD8+ T cells sorted from blood, taken in a trial of the OX40 agonist ivuxolimab. These receptors originate from an adult with an advanced solid tumor such as melanoma, head and neck, liver or kidney cancer.

This CDR3 is CASSSLAGGLLETQYF. The CDR3 bases are TGTGCCAGCAGCTCCCTAGCGGGAGGGCTACTAGAGACCCAGTACTTC. The rearrangement joins TRBV11-2 to TRBJ2-5; 12 bases align to TRBD2. Germline loops: CDR1 SGHAT, CDR2 FQNNGV. The CDR3 spans 16 residues. V was pared by 4 bases and J by 4 bases, with 7 bases of the junction left unmatched.

CDR3 nucleotide sequence: TGCGCCAGCAGCCAAGCCAGCCAGGGGGCTGAGACCCAGTACTTC. This codes for CASSQASQGAETQYF. This rearrangement joins TRBV4-1 to TRBJ2-5; 8 bases align to TRBD1. The CDR3 has 15 residues. The germline CDR1 and CDR2 sequences are MGHRA and YSYEKL. The J segment lost 5 bases and the V segment lost 1 base, leaving 6 bases of the junction unmatched.

This chain uses TRBV13 with TRBJ2-3; 10 bases fit TRBD2. The CDR3 spans 15 residues. Germline CDR1 and CDR2: PRHDT and FYEKMQ (reference sequence). V lost 7 bases to trimming and J lost 5 bases; unmatched junction nucleotides: 9. CDR3 DNA sequence: TGTGCCAGCATCGACAGCGGGGGGGCCGGAGATACGCAGTATTTT. It codes for CASIDSGGAGDTQYF.

This chain uses TRBV4-1 with TRBJ1-1; D is possibly TRBD1 (5 bases). V dropped 4 bases and J dropped 2 bases, with 11 bases sitting between them. Germline V gives CDR1 MGHRA, CDR2 YSYEKL. CDR3 size: 14 residues. CDR3 in DNA: TGCGCCAGCAGCCTGGGACGGACAAACACTGAAGCTTTCTTT. Translation gives CASSLGRTNTEAFF.

This clone has just a few counts. The V gene is TRBV30, the J gene TRBJ2-7; 7 bases fit TRBD1. Germline CDR1 is GTSNPN and CDR2 is SVGIG (reference sequence). CDR3 length: 14 residues. V lost 2 bases to trimming and J lost 2 bases; unmatched junction nucleotides: 6. The chain's CDR3 is CAWSLGTATYEQYF. DNA for the CDR3: TGTGCCTGGAGTCTAGGGACAGCAACCTACGAGCAGTACTTC.

This chain joins TRBV6-5 and TRBJ2-5; TRBD1 aligns across 7 bases. Per the germline V gene, CDR1 is MNHEY and CDR2 is SVGAGI. The CDR3 runs to 14 residues. Trimming cost V 1 base and J 4 bases; bases outside gene matches: 3. CDR3: CASSYLTGLETQYF. DNA for the CDR3: TGTGCCAGCAGTTACTTGACAGGGCTAGAGACCCAGTACTTC.

The chain links TRBV18 to TRBJ1-3; a possible D gene is TRBD1 (5 bases). Per germline, CDR1 KGHSH and CDR2 LQKENI. The CDR3 has 16 residues. V was cut by 0 bases and J by 2 bases, with 11 bases left in between. This CDR3 is CASSPPQETTGNTIYF. CDR3 in DNA: TGTGCCAGCTCACCACCACAGGAGACAACTGGAAACACCATATATTTT.

The rearrangement joins TRBV29-1 to TRBJ2-6; no firm D call. Looked up from germline, CDR1 is SQVTM and CDR2 is ANQGSEA. V was trimmed by 0 bases and J by 9 bases, leaving 6 bases between them. The CDR3 covers 12 residues. CDR3 bases: TGCAGCGTTGAAGATTCGTTCAACGTCCTGACTTTC. Amino acids: CSVEDSFNVLTF.

This clone was counted a single time. This chain connects TRBV4-1 to TRBJ2-7, with 8 bases fitting TRBD2. This CDR3 comprises 15 residues. The germline CDR1 and CDR2 sequences are MGHRA and YSYEKL. After removal of 5 bases from V and 3 bases from J, the junction contained 9 bases not matched to a gene. CDR3: CASSSRSGNLYEQYF. CDR3 sequence (DNA): TGCGCCAGCAGCTCACGTAGCGGGAACCTCTACGAGCAGTACTTC.

The rearrangement links TRBV6-6 to TRBJ2-7; D gene ambiguous. CDR1 and CDR2 (germline): MNHNY, SVGAGI (reference sequence). CDR3 length equals 14 residues. Between the trimmed V and J ends, which lost 5 bases and 0 bases, there was a span of 11 bases. As DNA, the CDR3 is TGTGCCAGCAGTAGCCCCCATAGCTCCTACGAGCAGTACTTC. Residues: CASSSPHSSYEQYF.

V gene TRBV7-3 combines with J gene TRBJ2-5, with D possibly called TRBD1 or TRBD2 (5 bases each). This CDR3 region has 13 residues. The V and J ends lost 5 bases and 5 bases respectively, with 12 bases between them. Germline CDR1 SGHTA, CDR2 FQGTGA. CDR3 DNA: TGTGCCAGCAGCCCGAACGGGGCCGAGACCCAGTACTTC. Protein: CASSPNGAETQYF.

This CDR3 is CASSLGGFSGTYEQYF. The CDR3 bases are TGTGCCAGCAGCTTAGGTGGGTTTAGCGGGACGTACGAGCAGTACTTC. The rearrangement links TRBV7-9 to TRBJ2-7; 8 bases are shared with TRBD2. V trimming: 1 base; J trimming: 4 bases; junction bases outside the gene matches: 9. This CDR3 has 16 residues. Germline V gene data show CDR1 as SEHNR and CDR2 as FQNEAQ (reference sequence).

This clone was counted only a few times. This chain joins TRBV30 and TRBJ1-1, with TRBD1 identical over 7 bases. The germline V gene encodes CDR1 GTSNPN and CDR2 SVGIG (reference sequence). The CDR3 is 13 amino acids. With 2 bases clipped from V and 6 bases from J, the junction kept 6 bases outside the gene matches. The DNA of the CDR3 is TGTGCCTGGAGTTTAGGGGGCGCAGCTGAAGCTTTCTTT. Its protein product is CAWSLGGAAEAFF.

This chain connects TRBV10-3 to TRBJ2-5, with TRBD1 matching 7 bases. V trimming: 6 bases; J trimming: 3 bases; junction bases outside the gene matches: 4. The length of the CDR3 is 13 residues. Germline values: CDR1 ENHRY, CDR2 SYGVKD. Written as DNA, the CDR3 is TGTGCCATCAGACCCCAGGGGGAAGAGACCCAGTACTTC. This translates into CAIRPQGEETQYF.

This sequence joins TRBV5-1 and TRBJ2-2, with TRBD2 matching over 13 bases. This CDR3 spans 19 amino acids. J was trimmed by 3 bases and V by 4 bases; bases with no gene match: 12. Germline V gene sequence: CDR1 SGHRS, CDR2 YFSETQ. This CDR3 reads CASSPSGTSGIGDTGELFF. The CDR3 DNA reads TGCGCCAGCAGCCCTTCCGGGACTAGCGGGATTGGCGACACCGGGGAGCTGTTTTTT.

The CDR3 DNA reads as TGTGCCAGCAGTGAAGCGCAAACTAGCAATGAGCAGTTCTTC. Amino acids: CASSEAQTSNEQFF. The V and J genes are TRBV6-1 and TRBJ2-1, with D maybe TRBD2 (5 bases). Trimming removed 0 bases from V and 6 bases from J, with 9 bases in between. The CDR3 has 14 residues. Germline CDR1 MNHNS, CDR2 SASEGT.

This chain joins TRBV27 and TRBJ1-1, with a weak D call TRBD1 (5 bases). Germline V gene sequence: CDR1 MNHEY, CDR2 SMNVEV (reference sequence). The germline V and J ends were trimmed by 8 bases and 2 bases, with 12 bases remaining between them. This CDR3 has 13 amino acids. The CDR3 region has the DNA TGTGCCAGCCATCCCGGGACCAACACTGAAGCTTTCTTT. Translation: CASHPGTNTEAFF.

The chain is built from TRBV7-3 and TRBJ1-6, with 11 nucleotides matching TRBD1. The CDR3 is 17 amino acids. J was trimmed by 5 bases and V by 5 bases; bases with no gene match: 8. Germline values: CDR1 SGHTA, CDR2 FQGTGA. The DNA of the CDR3 is TGTGCCAGCAGCCCCGGGACAGGGGGTTGGAATAATTCACCCCTCCACTTT. This sequence encodes CASSPGTGGWNNSPLHF.

This chain joins TRBV9 and TRBJ2-2, with D perhaps matching TRBD2 (5 bases). V was clipped by 7 bases and J by 8 bases, with 9 bases between them. The length of the CDR3 is 11 residues. Germline-derived CDR1 and CDR2 are SGDLS and YYNGEE. CDR3 bases: TGTGCCAGCGCAGGAGGAGGGGAGCTGTTTTTT. It translates to CASAGGGELFF.

The V gene is TRBV7-2, the J gene TRBJ2-1; TRBD2 matches 9 bases. After removal of 3 bases from V and 8 bases from J, the junction contained 5 bases not matched to a gene. Germline V CDR1 and CDR2: SGHTA, FQGNSA. The CDR3 is 14 amino acids. The CDR3 protein is CASSFRTSVDEQFF. Here the CDR3 DNA reads TGTGCCAGCAGCTTCCGGACTAGCGTCGATGAGCAGTTCTTC.

The rearrangement uses TRBV9 and TRBJ2-1; 12 bases fit TRBD2. V was pared by 3 bases and J by 5 bases, with 9 bases of the junction left unmatched. The CDR3 runs to 17 residues. Germline V gene sequence: CDR1 SGDLS, CDR2 YYNGEE. The chain's CDR3 is CASSAQRLAGADNEQFF. CDR3 bases: TGTGCCAGCAGCGCCCAACGACTAGCGGGGGCCGACAATGAGCAGTTCTTC.

CDR3 sequence (DNA): TGTGCCAGCAGCGCCGGCGGCTACGAGCAGTACTTC. This sequence encodes CASSAGGYEQYF. V is TRBV11-1 and J is TRBJ2-7; D is undetermined. V was cut by 5 bases and J by 3 bases, with 8 bases left in between. The CDR3 extends over 12 amino acids. Germline V gene data show CDR1 as SGHAT and CDR2 as FQDESV (reference sequence).

This CDR3 reads CASRSGGAYEQFF. In DNA form, the CDR3 reads TGTGCCAGCAGGAGCGGGGGGGCCTATGAGCAGTTCTTC. The rearrangement joins TRBV11-2 to TRBJ2-1, with 10 bases aligning to TRBD2. The V gene's germline CDR1 is SGHAT and CDR2 FQNNGV. The CDR3 runs to 13 residues. V dropped 6 bases and J dropped 8; count of bases not matched to a gene: 4.

The chain has TRBV5-1 and TRBJ2-1; 10 nucleotides line up with TRBD2. J gave up 6 bases and V 3 bases, and 12 bases lay outside the gene matches. This CDR3 is built from 17 residues. Germline CDR1 is SGHRS and CDR2 is YFSETQ. CDR3 amino acids: CASSWTSPGLASNEQFF. The DNA of the CDR3 is TGCGCCAGCAGCTGGACATCCCCGGGACTAGCGAGCAATGAGCAGTTCTTC.

The V and J genes are TRBV10-1 and TRBJ2-1; 11 positions match TRBD1. This CDR3 contains 17 residues. Losses at the gene ends were 3 bases for V and 6 bases for J; bases not matched to a gene: 10. Germline-derived CDR1 and CDR2 are WNHNN and SYGVQD (reference sequence). The CDR3 loop reads CASSDSDRGRRGNEQFF. The DNA for the CDR3 is TGCGCCAGCAGTGACTCGGACAGGGGGCGGAGGGGCAATGAGCAGTTCTTC.